These 7 T cell receptor beta chains originate from one sample sequenced in a study of cytomegalovirus exposure and HLA in healthy donors. PCR employed 60 Vbeta and 13 Jbeta primers. Generated by immunoSEQ multiplex PCR, the TCRdb table keeps only in-frame clones and is missing some. The table includes 85,000 to 130,000 clones, about 80% detected once. The sequencing sample was made of PBMCs. The receptor set was obtained from a female donor in good health and CMV-seropositive.

Of note for this clone: The sample holds other DNA sequences that translate to the same CDR3. The rearrangement links TRBV4-2 to TRBJ1-2, with TRBD1 matching 12 bases. The CDR3 is made up of 15 amino acids. In germline, CDR1 is LGHNA, CDR2 YNFKEQ. With 0 bases clipped from V and 8 bases from J, the junction kept 4 bases outside the gene matches. The CDR3 region is CASSQEGQGADGYTF. In nucleotides, the CDR3 is TGTGCCAGCAGCCAAGAGGGACAGGGGGCAGACGGCTACACCTTC.

By frequency in the sample, this clone is medium-sized (0.01 to 0.1%). V is TRBV27 and J is TRBJ1-5, with 7 positions matching TRBD1. V lost 5 bases and J lost 5; bases outside the gene matches: 9. CDR1 and CDR2 from the germline V gene are MNHEY and SMNVEV (reference sequence). The CDR3 sequence is 15 residues long. The CDR3 spells CASSPLGRGYQPQHF. The CDR3 bases are TGTGCCAGCAGTCCCCTAGGCAGGGGGTATCAGCCCCAGCATTTT.

The chain uses TRBV5-1 and TRBJ1-1; 7 positions match TRBD1. CDR1 SGHRS and CDR2 YFSETQ come from the germline V gene. Unmatched junction bases numbered 8, after V lost 0 bases and J lost 3 bases. There are 16 residues in the CDR3. The CDR3 sequence: CASSLETGLMDTEAFF. The CDR3 region has the DNA TGCGCCAGCAGCTTGGAGACAGGGCTTATGGACACTGAAGCTTTCTTT.

The chain uses TRBV6-1 and TRBJ2-7, with D unresolved. V shed 2 bases and J shed 3 bases, with 17 bases lying between them. There are 16 residues in the CDR3. Germline CDR1 MNHNS, CDR2 SASEGT. CDR3: CASSEIGLSPSYEQYF. As DNA, the CDR3 is TGTGCCAGCAGTGAAATTGGGCTCTCGCCAAGCTACGAGCAGTACTTC.

The rearrangement joins TRBV20-1 to TRBJ2-5; no firm D call. CDR3 size: 11 residues. Germline CDR1 reads DFQATT; CDR2 reads SNEGSKA (reference sequence). V lost 8 bases and J lost 3, with 10 bases in between. The CDR3 sequence is CSSRLEETQYF. DNA of the CDR3: TGCAGTTCTCGCTTAGAAGAGACCCAGTACTTC.

The CDR3, as DNA: TGTGCCAGCAGTGCGACAGGGTTGGAGGGCTACACCTTC. Its protein product is CASSATGLEGYTF. The V and J genes are TRBV2 and TRBJ1-2; 7 bases are a match to TRBD1. V gave up 4 bases and J gave up 8 bases; unmatched junction bases: 7. Germline V gives CDR1 SNHLY, CDR2 FYNNEI. The CDR3 spans 13 residues.

This chain links TRBV30 with TRBJ2-5; a weak D match, TRBD1 (5 bases). The CDR3 covers 15 residues. Per germline, CDR1 GTSNPN and CDR2 SVGIG (reference sequence). Trimming stripped 0 bases from V and 5 bases from J, with 16 bases between. The CDR3 sequence is CAWSVGQGEGETQYF. For the CDR3, the DNA is TGTGCCTGGAGTGTCGGGCAGGGCGAAGGGGAGACCCAGTACTTC. The whole variable domain, remainder taken from reference TRBV30 and TRBJ2-5, is SQTIHQWPATLVQPVGSPLSLECTVEGTSNPNLYWYRQAAGRGLQLLFYSVGIGQISSEVPQNLSASRPQDRQFILSSKKLLLSDSGFYLCAWSVGQGEGETQYFGPGTRLLVL.